This T cell receptor (beta chain) was recovered during a study of blood T cell repertoires in COVID-19. The overall study: Italy, Spain and the United States were the sources of the convalescent and acute COVID-19 samples.

With 5 bases removed from V and 4 bases from J, the gap between germline ends came to 11 bases. The CDR3 is 13 amino acids. Germline V lookup: CDR1 SGHAT, CDR2 FQDESV (reference sequence). In the authors' workflow: By means of reference gene primer amplification, nucleated cell counts were estimated. TCRdb's copy holds only in-frame clones and misses some; the assay was immunoSEQ multiplex PCR. D and trimming come from the DNA, and the V and J calls and clone size come from that table. The sample lists 250,000 to 350,000 clones, more than 70% occurring once. This receptor was identified in a young man who had recovered from COVID-19. The chain combines TRBV11-1 with TRBJ1-2, with D tentatively TRBD1 (5 bases). Sequenced sample: peripheral blood. CDR3 nucleotide sequence: TGTGCCAGCAGCCAGGGATACGGCTATGGCTACACCTTC. This sequence encodes CASSQGYGYGYTF.